Shown below are 10 T cell receptor beta chains from a single sample sequenced in a study of OX40 agonist ivuxolimab in advanced cancers. Clones were read by immunoSEQ multiplex PCR, and TCRdb kept only the in-frame ones, dropping some. The sample shows about 55,000 clones, roughly 80% of them seen only once. Material: CD4+ or CD8+ T cells sorted from blood, obtained in a trial of the OX40 agonist ivuxolimab. Source of these receptors: an adult with an advanced solid tumor such as melanoma, head and neck, liver or kidney cancer.

The chain recombines TRBV7-2 with TRBJ1-4; D perhaps matches TRBD1 (5 bases). V was trimmed by 6 bases and J by 7 bases, leaving 15 bases between them. The CDR3 consists of 14 residues. Germline V CDR1 and CDR2: SGHTA, FQGNSA. The CDR3 loop reads CASSPRAGSEKLFF. CDR3 nucleotide sequence: TGTGCCAGCAGTCCCAGGGCCGGGAGTGAAAAACTGTTTTTT.

The V and J genes are TRBV4-1 and TRBJ2-7, with 9 bases lining up with TRBD2. The germline V gene encodes CDR1 MGHRA and CDR2 YSYEKL. Unmatched junction bases numbered 15, after V lost 1 base and J lost 5 bases. CDR3 length equals 18 residues. CDR3 DNA sequence: TGCGCCAGCAGCCAAGGGGGTTATAGCGGGAGAGCGTTCGACGAGCAGTACTTC. It codes for CASSQGGYSGRAFDEQYF.

This chain joins TRBV7-8 and TRBJ1-2; 8 bases map to TRBD1. Trimming took 4 bases from V and 8 from J; bases not matched to a gene: 9. CDR3 length: 14 residues. CDR1 SGHVS and CDR2 FQNEAQ come from the germline V gene. CDR3 nucleotide sequence: TGTGCCAGCAGCTCCCTCCAGGGGGCATACGGCTACACCTTC. Its protein product is CASSSLQGAYGYTF.

The chain carries TRBV19 and TRBJ1-2; a weak D match, TRBD1 (5 bases). Germline V gives CDR1 LNHDA, CDR2 SQIVND (reference sequence). The V and J ends lost 0 bases and 1 base respectively, with 15 bases between them. CDR3 size: 17 residues. CDR3 DNA: TGTGCCAGTAGTATAGAATCCCGGAAGGGGATTAACTATGGCTACACCTTC. Its translation is CASSIESRKGINYGYTF.

This clone was recorded once. The gene calls are TRBV7-9 and TRBJ2-7; D gene ambiguous. Germline V gene lookup returns CDR1 SEHNR and CDR2 FQNEAQ (reference sequence). V was pared by 6 bases and J by 4 bases, with 13 bases between. The CDR3 consists of 13 residues. CDR3 region: CASRADPVYEQYF. CDR3 in DNA: TGTGCCAGCAGAGCAGACCCCGTTTACGAGCAGTACTTC. Filled out from reference TRBV7-9 and TRBJ2-7, the complete variable domain reads DTGVSQNPRHKITKRGQNVTFRCDPISEHNRLYWYRQTLGQGPEFLTYFQNEAQLEKSRLLSDRFSAERPKGSFSTLEIQRTEQGDSAMYLCASRADPVYEQYFGPGTRLTVT.

The chain uses TRBV11-2 and TRBJ2-2; no clear D gene. Looked up from germline, CDR1 is SGHAT and CDR2 is FQNNGV. V lost 5 bases and J lost 11, with 18 bases in between. The length of the CDR3 is 14 residues. In DNA form, the CDR3 reads TGTGCCAGCAGCCTCTTACCACGAAGTGGAGAGCTGTTTTTT. Its translation is CASSLLPRSGELFF.

The chain has TRBV18 and TRBJ2-1; D may be TRBD1 (6 bases). Germline V gives CDR1 KGHSH, CDR2 LQKENI. The CDR3 has 12 residues. Trimming shortened V by 3 bases and J by 7 bases, and 7 bases separated the two germline ends. The chain's CDR3 is CASSPQGNEQFF. Written as DNA, the CDR3 is TGTGCCAGCTCACCGCAGGGGAATGAGCAGTTCTTC.

The chain's CDR3 is CASSVGGDSYNEQFF. CDR3 coding DNA: TGTGCCAGCAGCGTAGGAGGCGACTCCTACAATGAGCAGTTCTTC. The chain couples TRBV9 to TRBJ2-1; unclear D gene. This CDR3 is built from 15 residues. The V gene's germline CDR1 is SGDLS and CDR2 YYNGEE. V lost 0 bases, J lost 0 bases, and 7 bases lay in between.

The chain employs TRBV18 and TRBJ1-5; 11 bases fit TRBD1. The CDR3 consists of 14 residues. Germline values: CDR1 KGHSH, CDR2 LQKENI. Losses at the gene ends were 6 bases for V and 6 bases for J; bases not matched to a gene: 4. CDR3 amino acids: CASSLGQGAQPQHF. CDR3 bases: TGTGCCAGCTCGCTAGGACAGGGGGCTCAGCCCCAGCATTTT.

V usage is TRBV28 and J usage is TRBJ2-3; D is ambiguous. V was clipped by 8 bases and J by 4 bases, with 13 bases between them. Germline CDR1 and CDR2: MDHEN and SYDVKM. The CDR3 covers 13 residues. CDR3 nucleotides: TGTGCCAGCTCATGGTCCTCCCCAGATACGCAGTATTTT. Protein: CASSWSSPDTQYF. The complete variable domain, with remaining parts taken from reference TRBV28 and TRBJ2-3, reads DVKVTQSSRYLVKRTGEKVFLECVQDMDHENMFWYRQDPGLGLRLIYFSYDVKMKEKGDIPEGYSVSREKKERFSLILESASTNQTSMYLCASSWSSPDTQYFGPGTRLTVL.